One and the same sample provided the 7 T cell receptor beta chains below, sequenced in a study of blood T cell repertoires in COVID-19. The table came from immunoSEQ multiplex PCR; TCRdb's copy has only in-frame clones and leaves some out. This table has some 300,000 clones, 85% to 95% appearing once. The sequencing sample was made of PBMCs or T cells enriched from blood (not recorded which). These TCRs come from a woman in her 30s who had been exposed to COVID-19.

This clone showed up just a few times. The V gene is TRBV6-5, the J gene TRBJ1-5; 8 bases are a match to TRBD1. J was trimmed by 4 bases and V by 4 bases; bases with no gene match: 9. This CDR3 is built from 16 residues. Per germline, CDR1 MNHEY and CDR2 SVGAGI. The CDR3 protein is CASSFAGTGGNQPQHF. As DNA, the CDR3 is TGTGCCAGCAGTTTTGCCGGGACAGGCGGTAATCAGCCCCAGCATTTT.

The J gene is TRBJ1-2, the V gene TRBV29-1; no reliable D call. CDR3 size: 12 residues. V was pared by 1 base and J by 8 bases, with 11 bases between. Germline V gene lookup returns CDR1 SQVTM and CDR2 ANQGSEA. The CDR3 bases are TGCAGCGTTGAAGGCTTCGACGGGGGCTACACCTTC. Protein product: CSVEGFDGGYTF.

The rearrangement joins TRBV3-1 (or the pseudogene TRBV3-2) to TRBJ1-3, with D tentatively TRBD1 (5 bases). Germline-derived CDR1 and CDR2 are LGHDT and YNNKEL (reference sequence). CDR3 length: 15 amino acids. Trimming shortened V by 0 bases and J by 7 bases, and 13 bases separated the two germline ends. The CDR3 nucleotides read TGTGCCAGCAGCCAAGACGGAGGGACCAGGAACACCATATATTTT. Protein: CASSQDGGTRNTIYF.

The V call is TRBV5-4, the J call TRBJ2-7; 12 bases match TRBD1. With V trimmed by 2 bases and J by 6 bases, 6 bases remained unmatched. The CDR3 is 15 amino acids. Germline V lookup: CDR1 SGHNT, CDR2 YYREEE (reference sequence). CDR3 amino acids: CASSFPPGQGAEQYF. In DNA form, the CDR3 reads TGTGCCAGCAGCTTTCCACCGGGACAGGGGGCCGAGCAGTACTTC.

The rearrangement links TRBV3-1 (or the pseudogene TRBV3-2) to TRBJ2-5, with a weak D call TRBD2 (6 bases). Germline assignment: CDR1 LGHDT and CDR2 YNNKEL (reference sequence). This CDR3 is 14 amino acids long. With 4 bases removed from V and 1 base from J, the gap between germline ends came to 10 bases. The CDR3, as DNA: TGTGCCAGCAGCCGTGGGACTCCCCAAGAGACCCAGTACTTC. Translating it yields CASSRGTPQETQYF.

This rearrangement joins TRBV5-1 to TRBJ2-7; 10 bases map to TRBD1. V lost 4 bases, J lost 2 bases, and 6 bases stayed unmatched. The CDR3 is 15 amino acids. Germline CDR1 SGHRS, CDR2 YFSETQ. CDR3 amino acids: CASSGGTGVTYEQYF. CDR3 coding DNA: TGCGCCAGCAGCGGTGGGACAGGGGTTACCTACGAGCAGTACTTC.

This sequence joins TRBV6-1 and TRBJ1-3; D not resolved. Deletions cut 3 bases from V and 3 bases from J, with 9 bases between. The germline V gene has CDR1 MNHNS and CDR2 SASEGT. There are 14 residues in the CDR3. The CDR3 region is CASSDLAGGNTIYF. DNA for the CDR3: TGTGCCAGCAGTGATCTCGCGGGTGGAAACACCATATATTTT.